The T cell receptor (beta chain) described here comes from a study of blood T cell repertoires in COVID-19 (dated by TCRdb to about 2020). Some background on the complete study: Collaborator samples came from the United States, Italy and Spain and covered acute and convalescent phases of COVID-19. The samples were drawn from two sources: the first 160 participants of the ongoing ImmuneRACE study, and fewer than 1,500 subjects contributed by 6 global collaborators. The dataset comprised deeply sampled blood TCRbeta repertoires from subjects exposed to, actively infected with, or recovered from COVID-19. The prospective study material was composed of cDNA or gDNA derived from T cells, B-cell-depleted T cells, or PBMCs. HLA class I and class II types, where available, came from metadata supplied by the sample provider rather than from assay-based typing. The repertoires were released in a freely available public database intended as a resource for research on the immune response to SARS-CoV-2. Nearly every sample came with metadata listing a de-identified subject ID, COVID-19 status, age in years and sex. Results the study describes overall, beyond this receptor: Clinical and demographic metadata were provided uncurated, with the amount varying by source and participant.

In the prospective study, participants were about 18 to 95 years old, resided in fewer than 25 geographic areas of the United States, and were enrolled through a virtual design. Cohort assignment in the prospective study relied on participant-reported clinical history from a screening survey and a study questionnaire. For ImmuneRACE Cohort 3, a participant was defined as recovered based on two consecutive negative NP/OP PCR tests, clearance by a healthcare professional, or resolution of symptoms. In the prospective study, mobile phlebotomists collected whole blood, serum and a nasopharyngeal or oropharyngeal swab from each participant. Additional blood draws and questionnaires over an approximately 2-month period could optionally be provided by prospective study participants. Before DNA extraction, blood samples from the prospective study were shipped at room temperature or frozen. In the case of this clone: Its antigen is not yet known. No much larger clone exists at a distance of one base, and base qualities are not known.

TCRbeta CDR3 regions were amplified from genomic DNA by means of the immunoSEQ Assay, a bias-controlled multiplex PCR. Under the source paper's analysis protocol: The number of nucleated cells in each sample was estimated by amplification of reference gene primers within the assay. Sequence reads were collapsed and filtered to measure the absolute abundance of every unique TCRbeta CDR3 rearrangement. Productive Simpson clonality was computed per sample as the square root of Simpson's diversity index over productive rearrangements. Entries here come from immuneACCESS through TCRdb and include only in-frame sequences with V and J called. Some clones fail to appear in such tables; in the studies checked, an unresolved V gene covers under half of the shortfall, and the cause of the remainder is unknown. V and J calls and clone size are copied from that table; D and trimming were computed from the DNA. The sample contains 250,000 to 300,000 clones, over 75% of them found a single time. Of the sample, roughly 1.1% falls within the top ten clones.

The germline V gene supplies CDR1 SQVTM and CDR2 ANQGSEA. Between the V and J ends, shortened by 4 bases and 6 bases respectively, the junction contains 13 bases. The CDR3, cysteine through phenylalanine, is 12 amino acids long. The kept DNA is CDR3 alone, 36 bases in frame from the first base. Material: PBMCs or T cells enriched from blood (not recorded which). Recombination connected TRBV29-1 to TRBJ2-7; TRBD2 is a weak D gene call, 6 bases matching. The TCR comes from a woman younger than 45 who had recovered from COVID-19. The encoded CDR3 is CSVVGRGGEQYF. The DNA reads TGCAGCGTTGTGGGTAGGGGAGGCGAGCAGTACTTC.